This entry lists 12 T cell receptor beta chains sequenced from one sample in a study of shared clonotypes between healthy human individuals. Only in-frame clones appear in the TCRdb table, and some are missing; sequencing was by immunoSEQ multiplex PCR. Found here are about 1,900,000 clones, about 95% of them singletons; the top ten hold under 1.5%. Terminally differentiated effector memory CD45RA+ cells were excluded by CCR7 positive selection of CD45RO-negative cells. The sample was naive CD8+ T cells sorted from blood. The receptors were sampled from a man between 18 and 29 years old in good health.

This chain joins TRBV29-1 and TRBJ1-2, with unresolved D. The V end was cut by 0 bases, the J end by 3 bases, with 8 bases between. From germline, CDR1 is SQVTM and CDR2 ANQGSEA. The length of the CDR3 is 13 residues. The CDR3: CSVEEPQHYGYTF. CDR3 nucleotide sequence: TGCAGCGTTGAAGAACCACAGCACTATGGCTACACCTTC.

The genes are TRBV6-5 and TRBJ2-2; 8 bases fit TRBD1. Germline V CDR1 and CDR2: MNHEY, SVGAGI. V dropped 2 bases and J dropped 3; count of bases not matched to a gene: 5. The CDR3 is made up of 16 amino acids. The CDR3 reads CASSYMDREDTGELFF. The CDR3 DNA reads as TGTGCCAGCAGTTACATGGACAGGGAGGACACCGGGGAGCTGTTTTTT.

The rearrangement joins TRBV6-4 to TRBJ2-5, with 7 positions matching TRBD2. Germline loops: CDR1 MRHNA, CDR2 SNTAGT. V was clipped by 7 bases and J by 1 base; unmatched bases: 3. The CDR3 is made up of 13 amino acids. For the CDR3, the DNA is TGTGCCAGCATTGGACTAGGCCAAGAGACCCAGTACTTC. This codes for CASIGLGQETQYF.

The gene calls are TRBV27 and TRBJ2-2, with 8 bases matching TRBD2. After removal of 5 bases from V and 4 bases from J, the junction contained 18 bases not matched to a gene. Germline CDR1 MNHEY, CDR2 SMNVEV (reference sequence). This CDR3 comprises 19 residues. The DNA of the CDR3 is TGTGCCAGCAGTCTAGGTGGCGGGGGGCTCCACATAGGCACCGGGGAGCTGTTTTTT. Translated, it gives CASSLGGGGLHIGTGELFF.

This sequence joins TRBV27 and TRBJ2-7, with D perhaps TRBD2 (5 bases). From germline, CDR1 is MNHEY and CDR2 SMNVEV (reference sequence). This CDR3 spans 17 amino acids. Trimming pared 6 bases from V and 3 bases from J, leaving 24 bases between. The CDR3 loop reads CASSLAAGYLVGYEQYF. The CDR3 DNA is TGTGCCAGCAGCCTAGCCGCCGGGTATCTAGTAGGCTACGAGCAGTACTTC.

This chain joins TRBV27 and TRBJ1-4, with a weak D call TRBD1 (6 bases). The CDR3 consists of 16 residues. Germline loops: CDR1 MNHEY, CDR2 SMNVEV (reference sequence). V lost 5 bases to trimming and J lost 2 bases, with 15 bases between them. CDR3 loop: CASSTGTQLTNEKLFF. The DNA of the CDR3 is TGTGCCAGCAGTACCGGGACACAGCTTACTAATGAAAAACTGTTTTTT.

The chain is built from TRBV5-1 and TRBJ1-6, with D perhaps TRBD1 (5 bases). CDR1 and CDR2 (germline): SGHRS, YFSETQ. Deletions cut 2 bases from V and 10 bases from J, with 16 bases between. CDR3 length: 15 residues. The DNA of the CDR3 is TGCGCCAGCAGCTTATTCCAGGGAGGGCTATCACCCCTCCACTTT. The encoded protein is CASSLFQGGLSPLHF.

This chain joins TRBV5-4 and TRBJ1-1, with TRBD1 matching 9 bases. The CDR3 has 15 residues. V shed 1 base and J 5 bases; nucleotides not matched to a gene: 6. CDR1 and CDR2 (germline): SGHNT, YYREEE (reference sequence). CDR3 sequence reads: CASSLSTGGATEAFF. CDR3 DNA: TGTGCCAGCAGCTTGTCCACAGGGGGCGCGACTGAAGCTTTCTTT.

The genes are TRBV6-6 and TRBJ2-2; D gene ambiguous. This CDR3 has 12 residues. CDR1 MNHNY and CDR2 SVGAGI come from the germline V gene (reference sequence). V was pared by 8 bases and J by 0 bases, with 4 bases between. Here the CDR3 DNA reads TGTGCCAGCGGTCCGAACACCGGGGAGCTGTTTTTT. Translating gives CASGPNTGELFF.

This rearrangement joins TRBV7-9 to TRBJ1-5; D is unclear. Trimming took 2 bases from V and 5 from J, leaving 7 bases between them. CDR3 length equals 13 residues. CDR1 is SEHNR and CDR2 is FQNEAQ in the germline V gene (reference sequence). Here the CDR3 reads CASSLSWDQPQHF. The CDR3, as DNA: TGTGCCAGCAGCTTATCATGGGATCAGCCCCAGCATTTT.

In nucleotides, the CDR3 is TGTGCCAGCAGTCCCCGGGACCCCAAGTCACCCCTCCACTTT. Its translation: CASSPRDPKSPLHF. The chain couples TRBV28 to TRBJ1-6; tentatively, D is TRBD1 (5 bases). Trimming shortened V by 5 bases and J by 10 bases, and 15 bases separated the two germline ends. CDR1 and CDR2 from the germline V gene are MDHEN and SYDVKM. The CDR3 covers 14 residues.

The chain combines TRBV10-2 with TRBJ2-3; possibly TRBD2 for D (6 bases). CDR1 and CDR2 from the germline V gene are WSHSY and SAAADI. Trimming shortened V by 1 base and J by 0 bases, and 14 bases separated the two germline ends. The CDR3 loop spans 17 amino acids. The CDR3 nucleotides are TGCGCCAGCAGTGAGTTGCTACGGGAGATTAGCACAGATACGCAGTATTTT. The encoded protein is CASSELLREISTDTQYF.